The 12 T cell receptor beta chains below come from one sample, sequenced in a study of T cell responses to AZD1222 COVID-19 vaccine (dated by TCRdb to the early 2020s). Libraries were made using the immunoSEQ multiplex PCR assay. Here the immuneACCESS table is served through TCRdb, limited to in-frame sequences with V and J called. Missing clones are a known gap in these copies; in checked studies unresolved V genes cover under half, and the rest lacks a known reason. This sample is represented by about 120,000 clones; about 87% of them were singletons. The leading ten clones occupy approximately 15% of the sample. The sample's time point label, decoded: about 28 days (+/-7) after the second vaccine dose. Sequenced material: peripheral blood, taken 28 days after the second AZD1222 dose. The source of these receptors is an adult who received the AZD1222 COVID-19 vaccine.

The rearrangement joins TRBV6-5 to TRBJ2-1; 9 bases match TRBD1. V gave up 2 bases and J gave up 10 bases; unmatched junction bases: 9. In germline, CDR1 is MNHEY, CDR2 SVGAGI. The CDR3 is 15 amino acids. The CDR3 DNA reads TGTGCCAGCAGTTACACCTGGACAGGGGATGGGGAGCAGTTCTTC. Translated, it gives CASSYTWTGDGEQFF.

The gene calls are TRBV25-1 and TRBJ1-4; perhaps TRBD1 as D (6 bases). The V gene lost 4 bases and the J gene lost 0 bases, with 15 bases spanning the gap. Germline assignment: CDR1 MGHDK and CDR2 SYGVNS. The CDR3 spans 17 residues. CDR3 nucleotide sequence: TGTGCCAGCAGTGCTCTAGGCAGGGGCACAACTAATGAAAAACTGTTTTTT. This encodes CASSALGRGTTNEKLFF.

CDR3: CAWGRGTGVEKLFF. CDR3 coding DNA: TGTGCCTGGGGACGAGGGACAGGGGTGGAAAAACTGTTTTTT. This rearrangement joins TRBV30 to TRBJ1-4; 10 bases map to TRBD1. This CDR3 is built from 14 residues. Germline V lookup: CDR1 GTSNPN, CDR2 SVGIG (reference sequence). V dropped 5 bases and J dropped 8; count of bases not matched to a gene: 8.

J is TRBJ1-5 and V is TRBV27; tentatively, D is TRBD1 (6 bases). From germline, CDR1 is MNHEY and CDR2 SMNVEV (reference sequence). The length of the CDR3 is 15 residues. V lost 1 base and J 0 bases, leaving 7 bases between the germline ends. CDR3 bases: TGTGCCAGCAGTTTATGGGGGGCTAGCAATCAGCCCCAGCATTTT. It specifies CASSLWGASNQPQHF.

This chain uses TRBV30 with TRBJ1-3; D call uncertain. Germline loops: CDR1 GTSNPN, CDR2 SVGIG (reference sequence). Trimming took off 0 bases at V and 2 bases at J, with 14 bases between the two ends. CDR3 length: 16 residues. The CDR3 DNA sequence: TGTGCCTGGAGTGTTGAGGGTGGGTTGCCTGGAAACACCATATATTTT. Translated: CAWSVEGGLPGNTIYF.

The V call is TRBV18, the J call TRBJ2-2, with unresolved D. Trimming stripped 1 base from V and 6 bases from J, with 9 bases between. This CDR3 spans 14 amino acids. The V gene's germline CDR1 is KGHSH and CDR2 LQKENI. The CDR3 coding sequence is TGTGCCAGCTCACCACTCCTCGACGCCGGGGAGCTGTTTTTT. It specifies CASSPLLDAGELFF.

This clone was found once. This chain links TRBV5-6 with TRBJ1-1; the D gene is possibly TRBD1 (5 bases). Looked up from germline, CDR1 is SGHDT and CDR2 is YYEEEE. Trimming stripped 0 bases from V and 5 bases from J, with 11 bases between. CDR3 length: 14 residues. This CDR3 reads CASSLEAGWTEAFF. The CDR3 DNA reads TGTGCCAGCAGCTTGGAGGCAGGGTGGACTGAAGCTTTCTTT.

This clone was counted between two and nine times. The chain is built from TRBV15 and TRBJ1-4; D is uncertain. In germline, CDR1 is LNHNV, CDR2 YYDKDF (reference sequence). CDR3 length: 12 residues. Trimming removed 5 bases from V and 4 bases from J, with 5 bases in between. The CDR3 region has the DNA TGTGCCACCAGCGGAGTTAATGAAAAACTGTTTTTT. Protein product: CATSGVNEKLFF.

V gene TRBV7-9 combines with J gene TRBJ2-7; 13 nucleotides match TRBD2. CDR3 size: 15 residues. The germline gives CDR1 SEHNR, CDR2 FQNEAQ (reference sequence). J lost 6 bases, V lost 5 bases, and 7 bases had no gene match. CDR3 sequence reads: CASSPGTSGTGEQYF. In DNA form, the CDR3 reads TGTGCCAGCAGCCCTGGGACTAGCGGGACGGGCGAGCAGTACTTC.

The chain links TRBV4-1 to TRBJ2-3, with D tentatively TRBD2 (6 bases). CDR1 and CDR2 (germline): MGHRA, YSYEKL. This CDR3 comprises 14 residues. V lost 1 base and J 3 bases, leaving 8 bases between the germline ends. The CDR3 bases are TGCGCCAGCAGCCAAGTGGCGGGGACAGATACGCAGTATTTT. Translation: CASSQVAGTDTQYF.

This clone was counted once. This rearrangement joins TRBV12-3 or TRBV12-4 to TRBJ1-2; a possible D gene is TRBD1 (6 bases). The CDR3 consists of 12 residues. Trimming left V 5 bases short and J 8 bases short, with 12 bases between. CDR3: CASSPGGAGYTF. The CDR3 region has the DNA TGTGCCAGCAGTCCCGGGGGGGCCGGCTACACCTTC.

This clone turned up a few times. The chain couples TRBV5-4 to TRBJ2-3, with D tentatively TRBD2 (7 bases). In germline, CDR1 is SGHNT, CDR2 YYREEE (reference sequence). The V gene lost 2 bases and the J gene lost 7 bases, with 17 bases spanning the gap. The CDR3 covers 15 residues. Here the CDR3 DNA reads TGTGCCAGCAGCTTACAGGGCGGGAGAGTACATACGCAGTATTTT. Its translation: CASSLQGGRVHTQYF.